This T cell receptor beta chain was sequenced during a study of shared clonotypes between healthy human individuals. The CDR3 covers 15 residues. Germline trimming cut 5 bases from V and 6 bases from J; bases unmatched to any gene: 10. Germline CDR1 and CDR2: MNHEY and SMNVEV (reference sequence). About this clone: The antigen is not known.

Deep-level running was used for the assay. Genomic DNA of each subset was evenly split across several immunoSEQ plates. Some clones are missing from TCRdb's copy, which holds only in-frame ones; the method was immunoSEQ multiplex PCR. This table has approximately 470,000 clones, roughly 80% appearing once. Study results and limitations: The small donor group covered limited genetic and exposure diversity. The authors expected sequencing depth to affect clonotype sharing among donors.

This clonotype originated in a woman between 40 and 55 years old in good health. Some clones in this sample may be carry-over from other donors' samples. The sample was PBMCs. The chain is built from TRBV27 and TRBJ2-4, with 7 bases that match TRBD1. CDR3 bases: TGTGCCAGCAGTACCCAAACAGGGGTAGGAAACATTCAGTACTTC. This codes for CASSTQTGVGNIQYF.